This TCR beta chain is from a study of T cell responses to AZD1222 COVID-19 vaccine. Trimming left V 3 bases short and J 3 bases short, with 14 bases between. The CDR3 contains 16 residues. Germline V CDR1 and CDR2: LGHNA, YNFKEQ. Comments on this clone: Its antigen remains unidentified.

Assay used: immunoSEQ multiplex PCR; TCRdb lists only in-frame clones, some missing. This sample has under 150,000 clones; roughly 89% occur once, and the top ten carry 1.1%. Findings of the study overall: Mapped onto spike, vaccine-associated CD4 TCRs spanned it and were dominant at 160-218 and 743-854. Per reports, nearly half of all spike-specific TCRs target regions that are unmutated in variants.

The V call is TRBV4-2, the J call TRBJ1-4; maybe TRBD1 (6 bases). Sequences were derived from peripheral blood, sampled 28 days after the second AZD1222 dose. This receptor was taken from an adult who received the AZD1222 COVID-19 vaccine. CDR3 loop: CASSQRGGRPNEKLFF. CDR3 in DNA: TGTGCCAGCAGCCAGAGGGGGGGAAGGCCTAATGAAAAACTGTTTTTT.